The clone carrying this TCR beta chain was counted only a few times. Caucasian adults living in Nashville, Tennessee, provided all samples. Once extracted for a subset, genomic DNA was divided evenly among several immunoSEQ plates. Measured with immunoSEQ multiplex PCR; TCRdb has only the in-frame clones, and not every one. The table has around 2.1 million clones, approximately 96% seen once. The germline V and J ends were trimmed by 4 bases and 7 bases, with 17 bases remaining between them. This CDR3 comprises 14 residues. The V gene's germline CDR1 is SGDLS and CDR2 YYNGEE. These data belong to a study of shared clonotypes between healthy human individuals.

Sequenced material: naive CD4+ T cells sorted from blood. The subset is: CD45RA+ positively selected. The chain has TRBV9 and TRBJ1-1, with D perhaps TRBD1 (5 bases). The sequence was collected from a young man in good health. The CDR3 sequence: CASSSQRGADEAFF. CDR3 DNA sequence: TGTGCCAGCAGCTCTCAACGAGGGGCAGATGAAGCTTTCTTT.